This passage covers 28 T cell receptor beta chains from one sample sequenced in a study of T cell changes during pregnancy in multiple sclerosis. Data came from immunoSEQ multiplex PCR; TCRdb stores just in-frame clones and leaves some out. The data contain tens of thousands of clones, around 92% of them seen just once; the ten biggest clones take up around 2%. Sample: peripheral blood, taken in the third trimester of pregnancy. The receptors come from a female donor in good health, enrolled as a control in a pregnancy study.

The chain is built from TRBV10-1 and TRBJ2-5; 9 bases fit TRBD2. The CDR3 consists of 15 residues. V trimming: 3 bases; J trimming: 5 bases; junction bases outside the gene matches: 7. Germline lookup yields CDR1 WNHNN and CDR2 SYGVQD (reference sequence). The CDR3 DNA sequence: TGCGCCAGCAGTGATAGCGGGGGATTGGGGGAGACCCAGTACTTC. Protein: CASSDSGGLGETQYF.

The rearrangement uses TRBV7-2 and TRBJ2-3; 7 bases are shared with TRBD2. The CDR3 contains 15 residues. Germline V gene data show CDR1 as SGHTA and CDR2 as FQGNSA. The V and J ends lost 3 bases and 2 bases, in that order; junction bases with no gene match: 5. CDR3 DNA sequence: TGTGCCAGCAGCTTCTGGGGGACTAACACAGATACGCAGTATTTT. This sequence encodes CASSFWGTNTDTQYF.

The gene calls are TRBV19 and TRBJ2-3; perhaps TRBD1 as D (6 bases). V was shortened by 0 bases and J by 2 bases, with 15 bases between the two germline ends. Germline values: CDR1 LNHDA, CDR2 SQIVND (reference sequence). CDR3 size: 17 residues. The DNA of the CDR3 is TGTGCCAGTAGTATAGAAACAGGGAAACTCATCACAGATACGCAGTATTTT. Amino acids: CASSIETGKLITDTQYF. The variable domain in full, with the rest retrieved from reference TRBV19 and TRBJ2-3, is DGGITQSPKYLFRKEGQNVTLSCEQNLNHDAMYWYRQDPGQGLRLIYYSQIVNDFQKGDIAEGYSVSREKKESFPLTVTSAQKNPTAFYLCASSIETGKLITDTQYFGPGTRLTVL.

This clone was found once. V gene TRBV7-3 combines with J gene TRBJ2-7; possibly TRBD2 for D (6 bases). V was clipped by 5 bases and J by 6 bases, with 17 bases between them. CDR1 is SGHTA, CDR2 FQGTGA, per germline. There are 14 residues in the CDR3. CDR3 DNA: TGTGCCAGCAGCCGTCGACTAGACGGATCCGAGCAGTACTTC. This translates into CASSRRLDGSEQYF. The full variable domain, its missing parts supplied by reference TRBV7-3 and TRBJ2-7, is GAGVSQTPSNKVTEKGKYVELRCDPISGHTALYWYRQSLGQGPEFLIYFQGTGAADDSGLPNDRFFAVRPEGSVSTLKIQRTERGDSAVYLCASSRRLDGSEQYFGPGTRLTVT.

The V call is TRBV28, the J call TRBJ2-3; TRBD2 matches 13 bases. The germline V gene has CDR1 MDHEN and CDR2 SYDVKM. The CDR3 covers 15 residues. V lost 11 bases and J lost 4; bases outside the gene matches: 9. CDR3 sequence reads: CAGTSGTLEPDTQYF. The CDR3 DNA reads as TGTGCCGGGACTAGCGGGACCCTAGAACCAGATACGCAGTATTTT.

The chain employs TRBV11-1 and TRBJ1-4, with TRBD1 matching 10 bases. CDR3 size: 16 residues. V gave up 2 bases and J gave up 6 bases; unmatched junction bases: 6. CDR1 is SGHAT and CDR2 is FQDESV in the germline V gene (reference sequence). CDR3 DNA sequence: TGTGCCAGCAGCTTATCGGGTGGACAGGGGGATGAAAAACTGTTTTTT. Its protein product is CASSLSGGQGDEKLFF.

The rearrangement uses TRBV7-6 and TRBJ1-5; D might be TRBD1 (5 bases). Germline lookup yields CDR1 SGHVS and CDR2 FNYEAQ. V lost 1 base, J lost 4 bases, and 20 bases lay in between. This CDR3 contains 18 residues. The CDR3 loop is CASSLGPGNGTRNQPQHF. DNA for the CDR3: TGTGCCAGCAGCTTAGGCCCGGGCAATGGGACTAGAAATCAGCCCCAGCATTTT.

In nucleotides, the CDR3 is TGCGCCAGCAGCCAAGTTTTAACCCAGAATCAGCCCCAGCATTTT. It specifies CASSQVLTQNQPQHF. The rearrangement links TRBV4-3 to TRBJ1-5; D unclear. V lost 1 base, J lost 4 bases, and 11 bases lay in between. The germline CDR1 and CDR2 sequences are LGHNA and YSLEER. The length of the CDR3 is 15 residues.

This rearrangement joins TRBV7-2 to TRBJ2-7; D perhaps matches TRBD1 (5 bases). Germline CDR1 SGHTA, CDR2 FQGNSA. V lost 3 bases and J 4 bases, leaving 10 bases between the germline ends. The CDR3 is made up of 13 amino acids. The CDR3 DNA reads as TGTGCCAGCAGCTTTAACAGGCAGTACGAGCAGTACTTC. Its translation is CASSFNRQYEQYF.

J is TRBJ2-2 and V is TRBV5-5; D not certain. CDR1 is SGHKS and CDR2 is YYEKEE in the germline V gene (reference sequence). V lost 4 bases and J lost 5, with 6 bases in between. CDR3 length equals 12 residues. CDR3 coding DNA: TGTGCCAGCAGCCGTAGTACCGGGGAGCTGTTTTTT. It yields the protein CASSRSTGELFF.

The chain uses TRBV7-9 and TRBJ2-1, with D maybe TRBD2 (5 bases). V lost 3 bases and J lost 5, with 11 bases in between. The CDR3 consists of 14 residues. CDR1 and CDR2 from the germline V gene are SEHNR and FQNEAQ (reference sequence). CDR3 amino acids: CASSFSRGNNEQFF. CDR3 coding DNA: TGTGCCAGCAGCTTCTCCCGGGGAAACAATGAGCAGTTCTTC.

In its sample, this clone was seen a few times. The rearrangement links TRBV29-1 to TRBJ2-7; D possibly corresponds to TRBD2 (6 bases). The CDR3 has 12 residues. Trimming left V 1 base short and J 5 bases short, with 9 bases between. Germline assignment: CDR1 SQVTM and CDR2 ANQGSEA. DNA of the CDR3: TGCAGCGTTGAAGGAGGAGGGAACGAGCAGTACTTC. Translated, it gives CSVEGGGNEQYF.

This chain joins TRBV7-9 and TRBJ2-5; 8 bases agree with TRBD1. This CDR3 is 14 amino acids long. Germline loops: CDR1 SEHNR, CDR2 FQNEAQ (reference sequence). The junction had 7 bases not matched to a gene; V was cut back by 5 bases and J by 5 bases. CDR3 nucleotides: TGTGCCAGCAGCCCAGGACAGGGACGGGAGACCCAGTACTTC. Translating gives CASSPGQGRETQYF.

The chain employs TRBV5-1 and TRBJ2-1, with 7 bases matching TRBD2. CDR1 is SGHRS and CDR2 is YFSETQ in the germline V gene. With 4 bases clipped from V and 2 bases from J, the junction kept 6 bases outside the gene matches. The CDR3 contains 15 residues. The CDR3 loop reads CASSDAGEPYNEQFF. The CDR3 nucleotides read TGCGCCAGCAGCGATGCGGGAGAACCCTACAATGAGCAGTTCTTC.

J is TRBJ2-7 and V is TRBV5-5; 12 bases align to TRBD2. The CDR3 sequence is 20 residues long. The germline CDR1 and CDR2 sequences are SGHKS and YYEKEE (reference sequence). Unmatched junction bases numbered 19, after V lost 4 bases and J lost 2 bases. As DNA, the CDR3 is TGTGCCAGCAGCCCTGATAATACCTTCCAAGGACTAGCGGGAACCTACGAGCAGTACTTC. Amino acids: CASSPDNTFQGLAGTYEQYF.

This clone was counted once. Within the sample, other DNA sequences also encode this same CDR3. The chain employs TRBV27 and TRBJ2-7; D gene ambiguous. The CDR3 covers 12 residues. Germline V lookup: CDR1 MNHEY, CDR2 SMNVEV (reference sequence). Trimming removed 5 bases from V and 2 bases from J, with 7 bases in between. The CDR3 sequence: CASSRGTYEQYF. The CDR3 bases are TGTGCCAGCAGTCGCGGTACCTACGAGCAGTACTTC.

This chain links TRBV11-3 with TRBJ1-1; D remains unclear. The CDR3 is 14 residues long. Germline-derived CDR1 and CDR2 are SGHNT and YENEEA. The V end lost 3 bases, the J end lost 3 bases, and 11 bases lay between the germline ends. In DNA, the CDR3 is TGTGCCAGCAGCTTGCGGGGAAGCTACACTGAAGCTTTCTTT. Residues: CASSLRGSYTEAFF. Variable domain in full (rest from reference TRBV11-3 and TRBJ1-1): EAGVVQSPRYKIIEKKQPVAFWCNPISGHNTLYWYLQNLGQGPELLIRYENEEAVDDSQLPKDRFSAERLKGVDSTLKIQPAELGDSAVYLCASSLRGSYTEAFFGQGTRLTVV.

The rearrangement uses TRBV5-4 and TRBJ2-1; 11 positions match TRBD2. The CDR3 extends over 16 amino acids. The germline CDR1 and CDR2 sequences are SGHNT and YYREEE (reference sequence). Germline trimming cut 4 bases from V and 5 bases from J; bases unmatched to any gene: 8. The CDR3 here is CASSGIAGGRDNEQFF. The CDR3 DNA sequence: TGTGCCAGCAGCGGGATAGCGGGAGGGAGGGACAATGAGCAGTTCTTC.

This sequence joins TRBV6-1 and TRBJ2-7, with 12 bases matching TRBD2. Germline-derived CDR1 and CDR2 are MNHNS and SASEGT. The V and J ends lost 5 bases and 6 bases, in that order; junction bases with no gene match: 5. CDR3 size: 14 residues. The CDR3 nucleotides read TGTGCCAGCAGTCTGACTAGCGGGAGACCCGAGCAGTACTTC. It translates to CASSLTSGRPEQYF.

This rearrangement joins TRBV7-3 to TRBJ2-3; 10 bases map to TRBD1. With V trimmed by 5 bases and J by 5 bases, 4 bases remained unmatched. Per germline, CDR1 SGHTA and CDR2 FQGTGA. CDR3 length equals 14 residues. The CDR3 protein is CASSRQGAKDTQYF. The CDR3 nucleotides are TGTGCCAGCAGCAGACAGGGGGCGAAAGATACGCAGTATTTT.

The chain recombines TRBV6-1 with TRBJ1-4; the match to TRBD1 covers 9 bases. Germline lookup yields CDR1 MNHNS and CDR2 SASEGT. With 1 base clipped from V and 6 bases from J, the junction kept 6 bases outside the gene matches. This CDR3 is 16 amino acids long. CDR3: CASSEGAGQGDEKLFF. In DNA form, the CDR3 reads TGTGCCAGCAGTGAAGGGGCGGGACAGGGAGATGAAAAACTGTTTTTT.

The chain has TRBV30 and TRBJ2-7; D possibly corresponds to TRBD1 (5 bases). Germline V lookup: CDR1 GTSNPN, CDR2 SVGIG (reference sequence). This CDR3 comprises 11 residues. With 0 bases removed from V and 9 bases from J, the gap between germline ends came to 9 bases. The CDR3 spells CAWSVQVPQYF. The CDR3 DNA sequence: TGTGCCTGGAGTGTACAGGTCCCGCAGTACTTC. The entire variable domain, with the rest obtained from reference TRBV30 and TRBJ2-7, is as follows: SQTIHQWPATLVQPVGSPLSLECTVEGTSNPNLYWYRQAAGRGLQLLFYSVGIGQISSEVPQNLSASRPQDRQFILSSKKLLLSDSGFYLCAWSVQVPQYFGPGTRLTVT.

The genes are TRBV7-9 and TRBJ2-7; 11 bases fit TRBD2. Germline CDR1 and CDR2: SEHNR and FQNEAQ (reference sequence). The CDR3 covers 16 residues. The ends lost 5 bases at V and 6 bases at J; junction bases unmatched: 12. The chain's CDR3 is CASSPRELAGVVEQYF. DNA of the CDR3: TGTGCCAGCAGCCCGAGAGAACTAGCGGGAGTGGTCGAGCAGTACTTC.

The CDR3 coding sequence is TGTGCCACCTCTCCGTGGAGCACCGGGAACACTGAAGCTTTCTTT. Encoded protein: CATSPWSTGNTEAFF. The chain has TRBV19 and TRBJ1-1; no firm D call. V was trimmed by 10 bases and J by 1 base, leaving 19 bases between them. This CDR3 is built from 15 residues. CDR1 and CDR2 (germline): LNHDA, SQIVND (reference sequence).

This rearrangement joins TRBV2 to TRBJ2-7; 10 nucleotides align to TRBD2. V shed 8 bases and J 3 bases; nucleotides not matched to a gene: 19. The CDR3 contains 18 residues. Germline V gene lookup returns CDR1 SNHLY and CDR2 FYNNEI. The CDR3 region is CASGGSLLLAGGNYEQYF. The DNA of the CDR3 is TGTGCCAGCGGGGGGTCCCTTTTGTTAGCGGGAGGAAACTACGAGCAGTACTTC.

The gene calls are TRBV7-3 and TRBJ2-1, with D tentatively TRBD2 (5 bases). The CDR3 has 12 residues. V was pared by 5 bases and J by 8 bases, with 10 bases between. In germline, CDR1 is SGHTA, CDR2 FQGTGA. Here the CDR3 DNA reads TGTGCCAGCAGCCTCAATAGCGATGAGCAGTTCTTC. Encoded protein: CASSLNSDEQFF.

The V and J genes are TRBV2 and TRBJ2-6; D might be TRBD1 (5 bases). The CDR3 spans 14 residues. Germline loops: CDR1 SNHLY, CDR2 FYNNEI. V was cut by 8 bases and J by 3 bases, with 11 bases left in between. The CDR3 DNA follows: TGTGCCAGCCAAGTCAGGGATGGGGCCAACGTCCTGACTTTC. It encodes CASQVRDGANVLTF.

This sequence joins TRBV7-3 and TRBJ2-1; D is unresolved. Germline lookup yields CDR1 SGHTA and CDR2 FQGTGA. V was cut by 5 bases and J by 6 bases, with 11 bases left in between. The CDR3 extends over 13 amino acids. The CDR3 protein is CASSGPTVNEQFF. The DNA of the CDR3 is TGTGCCAGCAGCGGCCCCACAGTCAATGAGCAGTTCTTC.